This T cell receptor (beta chain) appears in the sequencing data of a study of OX40 agonist ivuxolimab in advanced cancers. CDR3 size: 11 residues. Trimming took off 2 bases at V and 6 bases at J, with 2 bases between the two ends. Per the germline V gene, CDR1 is SGHTA and CDR2 is FQGNSA. A word on this clone: The antigen remains unidentified.

Sequenced by immunoSEQ multiplex PCR; TCRdb stores in-frame clones only, minus some. The table has fewer than 75,000 clones, 87% seen once; the top ten hold under 3.5%. Study-wide results and caveats: The CD4+ and CD8+ T cells in the blood had expanded clonally by week 6 at 0.1 to 3.0 mg/kg.

The sequences come from CD4+ or CD8+ T cells sorted from blood, collected in a trial of the OX40 agonist ivuxolimab. The genes are TRBV7-2 and TRBJ2-1; D unclear. This clonotype was sampled from an adult with an advanced solid tumor such as melanoma, head and neck, liver or kidney cancer. DNA of the CDR3: TGTGCCAGCAGCTTATTCAATGAGCAGTTCTTC. Encoded protein: CASSLFNEQFF.